This section outlines one T cell receptor beta chain sequence together with its context. This sample is part of a study of blood T cell repertoires in COVID-19. On the study more broadly: The United States, Italy and Spain were the sources of the acute and convalescent COVID-19 samples. Nucleic acid was either cDNA or gDNA, and it came from T cells, B-cell-depleted T cells, or PBMCs.

As handled by the study authors: Reference gene primer amplification yielded estimated nucleated cell counts. The assay was immunoSEQ multiplex PCR, and TCRdb's table has in-frame clones only and misses some. From that table come the V and J calls and clone size; the DNA was used to work out D and trimming. The table includes roughly 110,000 clones, 70% to 90% detected once. The CDR3 length is 17 residues. Losses at the gene ends were 1 base for V and 5 bases for J; bases not matched to a gene: 12. Germline CDR1 and CDR2: LGHNA and YNFKEQ. This chain links TRBV4-2 with TRBJ2-7, with TRBD2 identical over 9 bases. This clonotype was obtained from a middle-aged man with acute or convalescent COVID-19. The sequenced material came from peripheral blood. This chain's CDR3 is CASSQVWVSGSGNEQYF. The DNA for the CDR3 is TGTGCCAGCAGCCAAGTTTGGGTTAGCGGGAGTGGGAACGAGCAGTACTTC.